These 18 T cell receptor beta chains originate from one sample sequenced in a study of a mutant IDH1 vaccine in newly diagnosed glioma (dated by TCRdb to the early 2020s). Their cognate antigens are unknown. Sample time point, as interpreted from the label and publication: week 5, during vaccination. Each vaccine dose was 300 ug of a 20-mer mutant IDH1 peptide in Montanide, given subcutaneously with topical imiquimod. Libraries were constructed by the immunoSEQ multiplex PCR assay. The clones in this table, taken by TCRdb from immuneACCESS, are in-frame only. Not every clone is retained; where verified, under half of the shortfall comes from an unresolved V gene, and the cause of the rest is unknown. This sample has about 40,000 clones in its table, and about nine tenths of those were observed once. The top ten hold roughly 2.6% of the sample. This specimen consisted of PBMCs, obtained from a glioma patient whose treatment included an IDH1 peptide vaccine. The source is a man between 45 and 60 years old with glioma.

The chain combines TRBV7-2 with TRBJ1-1; D gene uncertain. The germline V gene encodes CDR1 SGHTA and CDR2 FQGNSA. The CDR3 loop spans 14 amino acids. Trimming pared 0 bases from V and 4 bases from J, leaving 9 bases between. This CDR3 is CASSLASLGTEAFF. For the CDR3, the DNA is TGTGCCAGCAGCTTAGCCTCCCTCGGCACTGAAGCTTTCTTT.

The chain couples TRBV18 to TRBJ1-1; D may be TRBD1 (6 bases). Per germline, CDR1 KGHSH and CDR2 LQKENI. The CDR3 spans 16 residues. Trimming removed 1 base at V and 0 bases at J, with 12 bases between. CDR3 DNA sequence: TGTGCCAGCTCACCACGGACAGCCCCTATGAACACTGAAGCTTTCTTT. Its translation: CASSPRTAPMNTEAFF.

This rearrangement joins TRBV11-2 to TRBJ1-5, with D tentatively TRBD1 (6 bases). There are 16 residues in the CDR3. Germline V lookup: CDR1 SGHAT, CDR2 FQNNGV. V was trimmed by 6 bases and J by 1 base, leaving 16 bases between them. The CDR3 loop reads CASRPGVRASNQPQHF. CDR3 in DNA: TGTGCCAGCAGACCAGGGGTGCGGGCGAGCAATCAGCCCCAGCATTTT.

The chain joins TRBV5-6 to TRBJ2-5, with D tentatively TRBD1 (5 bases). The DNA end is a closer match to TRBJ2-7, so the J assignment may be wrong. Germline V CDR1 and CDR2: SGHDT, YYEEEE. This CDR3 has 14 residues. The CDR3 DNA reads TGTGCCAGCAGCCAGGGCCGGAGCTCCTACGAGCAGTACTTC. Protein sequence: CASSQGRSSYEQYF.

The chain joins TRBV7-9 to TRBJ2-1, with 10 bases lining up with TRBD2. V lost 0 bases and J lost 4; bases outside the gene matches: 6. Germline CDR1 reads SEHNR; CDR2 reads FQNEAQ (reference sequence). This CDR3 comprises 17 residues. The CDR3 nucleotides read TGTGCCAGCAGCTTAGCGCGCCTAGCGGGAGTATACAATGAGCAGTTCTTC. Protein: CASSLARLAGVYNEQFF.

By share, this clone counts as large (0.1 to 1%). The gene calls are TRBV27 and TRBJ2-1; 7 bases match TRBD2. This CDR3 has 12 amino acids. CDR1 is MNHEY and CDR2 is SMNVEV in the germline V gene (reference sequence). The junction had 8 bases not matched to a gene; V was cut back by 8 bases and J by 10 bases. CDR3 region: CASHDGEGEQFF. The CDR3 coding sequence is TGTGCCAGCCATGACGGGGAGGGCGAGCAGTTCTTC.

CDR3 loop: CASMGLAGTDTQYF. Here the CDR3 DNA reads TGTGCCAGCATGGGACTAGCGGGGACAGATACGCAGTATTTT. The chain recombines TRBV2 with TRBJ2-3; TRBD2 aligns across 13 bases. Germline V gene lookup returns CDR1 SNHLY and CDR2 FYNNEI. J gave up 3 bases and V 7 bases, and 1 base lay outside the gene matches. The CDR3 loop spans 14 amino acids.

This clone was seen only a few times. The chain recombines TRBV30 with TRBJ1-5, with a weak D call TRBD1 (5 bases). Germline V CDR1 and CDR2: GTSNPN, SVGIG (reference sequence). V lost 2 bases and J 4 bases, leaving 15 bases between the germline ends. This CDR3 spans 15 amino acids. The CDR3 loop reads CAWSTVDGGNQPQHF. CDR3 DNA sequence: TGTGCCTGGAGTACGGTGGACGGGGGAAATCAGCCCCAGCATTTT.

This clone appeared a single time. This sequence joins TRBV5-4 and TRBJ1-2; 8 bases agree with TRBD1. J lost 4 bases, V lost 5 bases, and 4 bases had no gene match. CDR1 is SGHNT, CDR2 YYREEE, per germline (reference sequence). The CDR3 extends over 13 amino acids. This CDR3 reads CASSYGQGYGYTF. The CDR3 DNA reads TGTGCCAGCAGTTACGGACAGGGCTATGGCTACACCTTC.

This chain links TRBV28 with TRBJ1-5, with 7 bases lining up with TRBD1. The CDR3 totals 14 residues. CDR1 is MDHEN and CDR2 is SYDVKM in the germline V gene. Trimming removed 4 bases from V and 2 bases from J; junction bases left unmatched: 2. The CDR3 DNA reads TGTGCCAGCAGTTCAGGGGGTGGCAATCAGCCCCAGCATTTT. It codes for CASSSGGGNQPQHF.

The chain couples TRBV4-2 to TRBJ2-7, with a weak D call TRBD1 (5 bases). CDR1 and CDR2 (germline): LGHNA, YNFKEQ. The ends were cut back, 0 bases at V and 6 bases at J, with 15 bases in the middle. The CDR3 extends over 15 amino acids. CDR3: CASSQDPGSAFEQYF. DNA of the CDR3: TGTGCCAGCAGCCAAGATCCAGGGTCCGCTTTCGAGCAGTACTTC.

The chain recombines TRBV28 with TRBJ2-2; D unclear. CDR1 is MDHEN, CDR2 SYDVKM, per germline. Trimming removed 2 bases at V and 2 bases at J, with 9 bases between. CDR3 length equals 15 residues. CDR3 nucleotide sequence: TGTGCCAGCAGTTTAGGTCTACCCAACACCGGGGAGCTGTTTTTT. Protein sequence: CASSLGLPNTGELFF.

The rearrangement uses TRBV29-1 and TRBJ2-5; D remains unclear. The germline CDR1 and CDR2 sequences are SQVTM and ANQGSEA. V was cut by 4 bases and J by 5 bases, with 14 bases left in between. The CDR3 is 13 residues long. The CDR3 region has the DNA TGCAGCGTTGGATCCCAGACGGTGGAGACCCAGTACTTC. It translates to CSVGSQTVETQYF.

The chain recombines TRBV15 with TRBJ1-2; 7 bases are shared with TRBD1. CDR1 and CDR2 (germline): LNHNV, YYDKDF (reference sequence). The CDR3 is made up of 13 amino acids. Losses at the gene ends were 1 base for V and 6 bases for J; bases not matched to a gene: 2. Here the CDR3 reads CATSRGTGDGYTF. CDR3 nucleotides: TGTGCCACCAGCAGAGGGACAGGAGATGGCTACACCTTC.

The chain joins TRBV5-1 to TRBJ2-3, with 8 bases identical to TRBD1. V lost 4 bases to trimming and J lost 2 bases; unmatched junction nucleotides: 9. The CDR3 length is 16 residues. The germline gives CDR1 SGHRS, CDR2 YFSETQ. CDR3 coding DNA: TGCGCCAGCAGCCCCGGGGACAGGACCACCACAGATACGCAGTATTTT. Protein product: CASSPGDRTTTDTQYF.

The V call is TRBV2, the J call TRBJ2-1; no clear D gene. The germline V gene has CDR1 SNHLY and CDR2 FYNNEI. Trimming left V 4 bases short and J 5 bases short, with 12 bases between. This CDR3 comprises 14 residues. The chain's CDR3 is CASSVRWVNNEQFF. CDR3 sequence (DNA): TGTGCCAGCAGTGTTCGGTGGGTAAACAATGAGCAGTTCTTC.

The chain is built from TRBV18 and TRBJ1-5; no reliable D call. Germline values: CDR1 KGHSH, CDR2 LQKENI. V lost 2 bases, J lost 2 bases, and 4 bases lay in between. The CDR3 totals 13 residues. The CDR3 nucleotides are TGTGCCAGCTCACCAGGGGGCAATCAGCCCCAGCATTTT. Its translation is CASSPGGNQPQHF.

This clone has a single count. The chain uses TRBV4-1 and TRBJ1-1; no firm D call. This CDR3 comprises 13 residues. With 1 base removed from V and 11 bases from J, the gap between germline ends came to 14 bases. Germline V lookup: CDR1 MGHRA, CDR2 YSYEKL. The CDR3 coding sequence is TGCGCCAGCAGCCAAGCTTCCAGAAGGGAGGCTTTCTTT. Translating gives CASSQASRREAFF.